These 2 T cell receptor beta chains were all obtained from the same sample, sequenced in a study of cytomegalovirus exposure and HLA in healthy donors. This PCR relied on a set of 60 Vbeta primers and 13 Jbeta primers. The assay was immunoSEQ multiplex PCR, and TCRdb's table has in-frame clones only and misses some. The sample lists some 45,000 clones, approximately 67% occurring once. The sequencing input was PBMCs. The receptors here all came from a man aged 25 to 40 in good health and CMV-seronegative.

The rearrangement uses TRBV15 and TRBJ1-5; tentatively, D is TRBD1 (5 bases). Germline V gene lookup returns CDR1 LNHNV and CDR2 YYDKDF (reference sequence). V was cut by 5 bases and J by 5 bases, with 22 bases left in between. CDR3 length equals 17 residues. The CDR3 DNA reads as TGTGCCACCAGCGAGCAAAAGGGGAATGACCTCCATCAGCCCCAGCATTTT. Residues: CATSEQKGNDLHQPQHF. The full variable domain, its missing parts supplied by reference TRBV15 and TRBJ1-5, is DAMVIQNPRYQVTQFGKPVTLSCSQTLNHNVMYWYQQKSSQAPKLLFHYYDKDFNNEADTPDNFQSRRPNTSFCFLDIRSPGLGDTAMYLCATSEQKGNDLHQPQHFGDGTRLSIL.

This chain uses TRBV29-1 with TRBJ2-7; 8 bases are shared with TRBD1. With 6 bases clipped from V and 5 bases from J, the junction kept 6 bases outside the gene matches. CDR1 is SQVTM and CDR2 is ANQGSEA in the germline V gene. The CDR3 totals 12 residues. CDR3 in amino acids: CSVRTGQDEQYF. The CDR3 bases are TGCAGCGTGAGGACAGGGCAGGACGAGCAGTACTTC.